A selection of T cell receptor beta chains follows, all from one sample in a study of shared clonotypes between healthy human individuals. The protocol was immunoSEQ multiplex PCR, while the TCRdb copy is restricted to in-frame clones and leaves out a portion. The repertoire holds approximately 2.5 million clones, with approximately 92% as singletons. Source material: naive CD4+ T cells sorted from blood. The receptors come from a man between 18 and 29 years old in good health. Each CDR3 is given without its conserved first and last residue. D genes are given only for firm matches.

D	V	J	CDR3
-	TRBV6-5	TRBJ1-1	ASSSETGNTEAF
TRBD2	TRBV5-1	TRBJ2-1	ASSPGTSGRADEQF
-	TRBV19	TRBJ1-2	ATHARDGSYGYT
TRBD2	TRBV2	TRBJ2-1	ASSGTSGALGGF
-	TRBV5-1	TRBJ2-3	ASSSLGLDTQY
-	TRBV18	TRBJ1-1	ASSPPTSRPNTEAF
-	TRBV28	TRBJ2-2	ASSGTWGTGELF
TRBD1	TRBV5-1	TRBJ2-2	ASSLDRQGASGELF
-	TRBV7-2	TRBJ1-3	ASSLLPDRNTIY
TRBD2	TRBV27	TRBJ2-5	ASSITSDQETQY
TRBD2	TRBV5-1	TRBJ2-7	ASSLELAEMVQY
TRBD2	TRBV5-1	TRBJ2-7	ASSQTSGGDEQY
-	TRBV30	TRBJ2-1	AWSGLSSSYNEQF
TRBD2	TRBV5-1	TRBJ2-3	ASSLLGLAPDTQY
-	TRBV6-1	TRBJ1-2	ASSDNGQELGYT
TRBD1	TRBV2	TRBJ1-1	ASRGQGVGTEAF